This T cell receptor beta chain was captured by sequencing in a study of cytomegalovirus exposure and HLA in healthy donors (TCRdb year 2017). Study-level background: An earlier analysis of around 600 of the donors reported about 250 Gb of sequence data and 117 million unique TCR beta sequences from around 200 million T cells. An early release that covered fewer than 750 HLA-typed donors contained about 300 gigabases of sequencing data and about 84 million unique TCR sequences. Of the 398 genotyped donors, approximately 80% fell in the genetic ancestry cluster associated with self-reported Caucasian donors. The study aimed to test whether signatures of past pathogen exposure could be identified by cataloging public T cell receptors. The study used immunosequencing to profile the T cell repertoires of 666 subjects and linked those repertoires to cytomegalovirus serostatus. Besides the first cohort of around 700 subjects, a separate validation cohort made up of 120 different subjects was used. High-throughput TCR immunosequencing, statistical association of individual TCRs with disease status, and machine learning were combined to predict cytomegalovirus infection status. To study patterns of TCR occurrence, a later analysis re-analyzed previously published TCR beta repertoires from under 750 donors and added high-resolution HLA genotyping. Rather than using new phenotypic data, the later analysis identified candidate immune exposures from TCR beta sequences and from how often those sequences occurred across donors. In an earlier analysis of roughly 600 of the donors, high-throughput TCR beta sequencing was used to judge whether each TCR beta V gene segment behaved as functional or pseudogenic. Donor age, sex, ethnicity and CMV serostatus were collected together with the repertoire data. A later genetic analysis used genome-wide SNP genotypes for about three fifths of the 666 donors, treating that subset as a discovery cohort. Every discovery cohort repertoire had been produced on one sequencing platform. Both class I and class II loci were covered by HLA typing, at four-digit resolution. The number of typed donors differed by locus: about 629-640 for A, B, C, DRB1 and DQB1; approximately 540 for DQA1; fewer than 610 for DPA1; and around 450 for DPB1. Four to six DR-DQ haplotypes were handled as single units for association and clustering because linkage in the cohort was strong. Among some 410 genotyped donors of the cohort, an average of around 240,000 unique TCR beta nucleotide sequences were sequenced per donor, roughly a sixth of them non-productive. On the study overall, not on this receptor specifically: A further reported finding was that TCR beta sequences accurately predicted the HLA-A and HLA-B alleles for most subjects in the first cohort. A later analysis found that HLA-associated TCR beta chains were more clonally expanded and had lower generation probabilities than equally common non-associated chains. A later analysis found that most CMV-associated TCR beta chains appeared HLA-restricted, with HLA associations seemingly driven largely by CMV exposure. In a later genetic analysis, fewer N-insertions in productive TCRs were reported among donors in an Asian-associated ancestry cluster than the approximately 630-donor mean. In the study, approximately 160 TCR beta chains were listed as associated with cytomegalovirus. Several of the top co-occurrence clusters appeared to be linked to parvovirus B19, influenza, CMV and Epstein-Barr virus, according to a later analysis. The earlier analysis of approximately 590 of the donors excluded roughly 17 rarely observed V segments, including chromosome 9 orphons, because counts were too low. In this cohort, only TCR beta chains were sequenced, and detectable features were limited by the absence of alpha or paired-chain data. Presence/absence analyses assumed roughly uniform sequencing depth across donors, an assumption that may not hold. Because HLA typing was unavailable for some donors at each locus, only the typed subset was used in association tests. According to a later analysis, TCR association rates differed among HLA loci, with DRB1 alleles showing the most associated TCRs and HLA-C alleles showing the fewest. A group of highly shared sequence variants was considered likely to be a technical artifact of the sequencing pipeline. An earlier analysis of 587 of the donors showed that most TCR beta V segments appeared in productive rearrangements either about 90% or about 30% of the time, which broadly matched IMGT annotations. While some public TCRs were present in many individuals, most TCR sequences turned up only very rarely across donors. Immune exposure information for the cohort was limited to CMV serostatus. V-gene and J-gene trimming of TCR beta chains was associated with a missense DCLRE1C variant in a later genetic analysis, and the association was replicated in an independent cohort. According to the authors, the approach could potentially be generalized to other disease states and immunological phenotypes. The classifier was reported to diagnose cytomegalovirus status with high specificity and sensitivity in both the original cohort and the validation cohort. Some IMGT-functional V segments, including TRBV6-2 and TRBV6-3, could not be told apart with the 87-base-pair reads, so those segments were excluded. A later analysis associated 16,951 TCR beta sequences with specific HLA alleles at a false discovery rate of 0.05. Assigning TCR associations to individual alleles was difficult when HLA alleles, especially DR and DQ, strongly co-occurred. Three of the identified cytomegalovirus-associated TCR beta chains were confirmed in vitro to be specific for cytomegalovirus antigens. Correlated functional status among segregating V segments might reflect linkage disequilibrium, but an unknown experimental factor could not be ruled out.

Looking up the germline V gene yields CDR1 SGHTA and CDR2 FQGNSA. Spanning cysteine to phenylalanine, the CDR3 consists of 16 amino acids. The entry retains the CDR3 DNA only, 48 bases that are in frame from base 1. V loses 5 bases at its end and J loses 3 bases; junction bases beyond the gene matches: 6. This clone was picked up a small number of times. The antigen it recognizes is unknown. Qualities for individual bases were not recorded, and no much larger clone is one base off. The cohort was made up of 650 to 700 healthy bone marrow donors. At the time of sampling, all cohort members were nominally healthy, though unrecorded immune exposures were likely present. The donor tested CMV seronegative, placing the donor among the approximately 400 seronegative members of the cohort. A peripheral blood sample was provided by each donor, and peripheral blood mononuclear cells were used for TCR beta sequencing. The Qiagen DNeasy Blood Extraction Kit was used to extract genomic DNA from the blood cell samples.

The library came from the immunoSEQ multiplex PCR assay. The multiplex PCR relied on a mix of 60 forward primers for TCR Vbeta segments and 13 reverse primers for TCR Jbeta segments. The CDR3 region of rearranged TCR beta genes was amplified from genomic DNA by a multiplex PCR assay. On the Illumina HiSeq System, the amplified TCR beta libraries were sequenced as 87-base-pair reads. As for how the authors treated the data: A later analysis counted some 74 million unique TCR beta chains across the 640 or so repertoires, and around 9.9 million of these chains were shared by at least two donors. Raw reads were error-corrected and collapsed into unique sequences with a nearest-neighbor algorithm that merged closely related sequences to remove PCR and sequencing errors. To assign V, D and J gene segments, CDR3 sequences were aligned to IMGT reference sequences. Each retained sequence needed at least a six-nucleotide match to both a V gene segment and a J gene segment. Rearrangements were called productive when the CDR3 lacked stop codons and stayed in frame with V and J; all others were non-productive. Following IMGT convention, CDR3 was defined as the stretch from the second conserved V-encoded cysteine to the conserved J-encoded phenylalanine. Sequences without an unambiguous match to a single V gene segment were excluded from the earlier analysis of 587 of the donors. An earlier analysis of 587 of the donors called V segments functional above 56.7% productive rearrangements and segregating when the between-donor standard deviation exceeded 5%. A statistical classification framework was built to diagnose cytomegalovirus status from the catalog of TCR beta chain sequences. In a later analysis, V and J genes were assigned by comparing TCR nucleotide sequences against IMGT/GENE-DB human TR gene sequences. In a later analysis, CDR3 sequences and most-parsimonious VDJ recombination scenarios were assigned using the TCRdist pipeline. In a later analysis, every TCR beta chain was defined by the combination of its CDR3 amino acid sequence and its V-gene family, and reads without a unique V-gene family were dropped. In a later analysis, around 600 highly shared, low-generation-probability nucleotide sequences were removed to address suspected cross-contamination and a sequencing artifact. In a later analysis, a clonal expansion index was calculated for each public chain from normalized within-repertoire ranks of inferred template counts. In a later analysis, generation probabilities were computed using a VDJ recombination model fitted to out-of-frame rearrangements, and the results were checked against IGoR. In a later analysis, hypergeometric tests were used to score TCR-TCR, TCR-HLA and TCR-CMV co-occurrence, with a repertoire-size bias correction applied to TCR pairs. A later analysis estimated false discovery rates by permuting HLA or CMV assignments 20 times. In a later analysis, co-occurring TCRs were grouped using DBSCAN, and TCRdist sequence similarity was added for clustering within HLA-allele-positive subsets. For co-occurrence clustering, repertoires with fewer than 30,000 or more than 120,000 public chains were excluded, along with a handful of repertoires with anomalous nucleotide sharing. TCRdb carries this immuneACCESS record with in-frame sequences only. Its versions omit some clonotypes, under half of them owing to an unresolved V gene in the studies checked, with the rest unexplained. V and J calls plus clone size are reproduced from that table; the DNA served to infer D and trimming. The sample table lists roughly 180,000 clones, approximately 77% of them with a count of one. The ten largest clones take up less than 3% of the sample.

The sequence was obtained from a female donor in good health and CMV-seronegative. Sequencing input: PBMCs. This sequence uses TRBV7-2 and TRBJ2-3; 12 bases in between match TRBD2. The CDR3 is CASSPLAGGATDTQYF. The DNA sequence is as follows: TGTGCCAGCAGCCCCCTAGCGGGAGGGGCGACAGATACGCAGTATTTT.